This T cell receptor (beta chain) stems from a study of post-analysis software for immune sequencing data. As for the study in general: As for disease course, relapsing-remitting, secondary progressive and progressive-relapsing multiple sclerosis were all included. The study, taken as a whole, reports: Patients used four to six TRBV segments, including TRBV5-6, TRBV5-1 and TRBV20-1, more often than controls.

The TCR beta cDNA libraries carried unique molecular identifiers. TCRdb re-called the PCR reads through MiXCR, storing one row per CDR3 protein. This sample has hundreds of thousands of distinct CDR3 sequences, with roughly 27% found just once. Concerning this clonotype itself: Its antigen is still unknown.

CDR1 SEHNR and CDR2 FQNEAQ come from the germline V gene (reference sequence). This CDR3 has 16 amino acids. The clonotype was recovered from a girl aged 10-17 years with multiple sclerosis. The chain has TRBV7-9 and TRBJ2-5, with 7 bases identical to TRBD1. The J call may be faulty, since TRBJ2-7 better matches the DNA end. The sequenced sample consisted of blood. In DNA, the CDR3 is TGTGCCAGCAGCTTAGCGCTGACAGGGCATAACTACGAGCAGTACTTC. It specifies CASSLALTGHNYEQYF.